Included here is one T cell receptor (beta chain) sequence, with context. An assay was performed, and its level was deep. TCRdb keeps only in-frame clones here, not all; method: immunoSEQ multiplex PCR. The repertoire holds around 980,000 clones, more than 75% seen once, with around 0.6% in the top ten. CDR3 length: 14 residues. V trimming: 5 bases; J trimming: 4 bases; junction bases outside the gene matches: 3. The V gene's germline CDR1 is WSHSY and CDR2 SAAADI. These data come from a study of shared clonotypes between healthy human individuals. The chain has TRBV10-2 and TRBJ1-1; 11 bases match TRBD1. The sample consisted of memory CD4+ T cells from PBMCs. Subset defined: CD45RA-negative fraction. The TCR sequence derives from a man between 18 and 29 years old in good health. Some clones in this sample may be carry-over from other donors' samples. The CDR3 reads CASSRGTGGTEAFF. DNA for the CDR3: TGCGCCAGCAGTAGGGGGACAGGGGGCACTGAAGCTTTCTTT.